This note documents a single TCR beta chain sequence. V gave up 2 bases and J gave up 1 base; unmatched junction bases: 7. CDR1 is SGHRS and CDR2 is YFSETQ in the germline V gene. This CDR3 contains 19 residues. Ten immunoSEQ deep assay plates were used to sequence the DNA of unsorted PBMCs. Measured with immunoSEQ multiplex PCR; TCRdb has only the in-frame clones, and not every one. The sample shows hundreds of thousands of clones, approximately 80% of them seen only once. This record comes from a study of shared clonotypes between healthy human individuals. The source of this sequence is a woman in her thirties or forties in good health. Some clones in this sample may be carry-over from other donors' samples. The chain joins TRBV5-1 to TRBJ2-3; 16 positions agree with TRBD2. Material: PBMCs. In nucleotides, the CDR3 is TGCGCCAGCAGCTTCACCGGGACTAGCGGGAGGGCCGGCACAGATACGCAGTATTTT. This translates into CASSFTGTSGRAGTDTQYF.